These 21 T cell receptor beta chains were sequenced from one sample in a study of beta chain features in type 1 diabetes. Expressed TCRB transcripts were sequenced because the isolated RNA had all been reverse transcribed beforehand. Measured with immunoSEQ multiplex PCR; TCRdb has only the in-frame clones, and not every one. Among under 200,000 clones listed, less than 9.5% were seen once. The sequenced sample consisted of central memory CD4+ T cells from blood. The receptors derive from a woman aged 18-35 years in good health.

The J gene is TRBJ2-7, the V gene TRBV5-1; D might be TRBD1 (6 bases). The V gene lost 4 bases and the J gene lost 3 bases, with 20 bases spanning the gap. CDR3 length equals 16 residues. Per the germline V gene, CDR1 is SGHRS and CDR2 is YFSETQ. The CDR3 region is CASSLSLQGEGYEQYF. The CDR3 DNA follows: TGCGCCAGCAGCCTCTCACTACAGGGCGAAGGCTACGAGCAGTACTTC.

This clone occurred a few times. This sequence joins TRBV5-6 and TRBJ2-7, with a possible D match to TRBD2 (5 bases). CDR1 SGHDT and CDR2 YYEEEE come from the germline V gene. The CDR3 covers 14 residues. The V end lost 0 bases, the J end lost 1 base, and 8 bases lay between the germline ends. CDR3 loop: CASSLVPGSYEQYF. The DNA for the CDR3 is TGTGCCAGCAGCTTGGTTCCGGGGTCCTACGAGCAGTACTTC.

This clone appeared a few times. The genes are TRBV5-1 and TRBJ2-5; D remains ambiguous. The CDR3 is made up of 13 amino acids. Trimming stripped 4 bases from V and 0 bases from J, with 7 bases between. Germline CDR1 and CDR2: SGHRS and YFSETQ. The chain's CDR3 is CASSPDNQETQYF. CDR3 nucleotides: TGCGCCAGCAGCCCCGACAACCAAGAGACCCAGTACTTC.

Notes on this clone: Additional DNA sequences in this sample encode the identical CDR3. CDR3 DNA: TGTGCCAGCAGCTTACAGGGACTGTCCGGGGAGCTGTTTTTT. Translating it yields CASSLQGLSGELFF. The rearrangement joins TRBV7-2 to TRBJ2-2; D might be TRBD2 (6 bases). CDR3 length: 14 amino acids. Deletions cut 2 bases from V and 6 bases from J, with 10 bases between. CDR1 is SGHTA and CDR2 is FQGNSA in the germline V gene.

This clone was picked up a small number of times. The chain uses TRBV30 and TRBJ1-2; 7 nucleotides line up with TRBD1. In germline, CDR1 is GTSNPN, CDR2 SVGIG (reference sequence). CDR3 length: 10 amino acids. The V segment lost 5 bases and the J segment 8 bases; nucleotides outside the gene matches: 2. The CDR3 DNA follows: TGTGCCTGGGGGGGACAGGGCTACACCTTC. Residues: CAWGGQGYTF.

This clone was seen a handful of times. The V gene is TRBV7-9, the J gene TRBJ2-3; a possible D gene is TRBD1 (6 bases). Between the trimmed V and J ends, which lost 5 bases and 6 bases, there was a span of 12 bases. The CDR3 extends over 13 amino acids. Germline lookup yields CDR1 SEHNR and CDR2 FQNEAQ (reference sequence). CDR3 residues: CASSTTGADTQYF. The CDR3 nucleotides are TGTGCCAGCAGCACGACAGGTGCGGATACGCAGTATTTT.

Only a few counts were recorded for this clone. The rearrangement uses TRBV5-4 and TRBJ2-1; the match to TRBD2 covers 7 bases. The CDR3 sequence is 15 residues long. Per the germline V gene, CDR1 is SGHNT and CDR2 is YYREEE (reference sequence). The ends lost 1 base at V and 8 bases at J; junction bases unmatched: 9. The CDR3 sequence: CASSLRLAEADEQFF. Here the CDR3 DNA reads TGTGCCAGCAGCTTGAGGCTAGCGGAAGCGGATGAGCAGTTCTTC.

The CDR3 here is CASSLAPTGDTEAFF. The CDR3 bases are TGTGCCAGCAGCTTAGCCCCAACAGGGGACACTGAAGCTTTCTTT. The J gene is TRBJ1-1, the V gene TRBV11-1, with 7 bases lining up with TRBD1. The CDR3 is 15 amino acids. V lost 0 bases, J lost 3 bases, and 4 bases stayed unmatched. The germline V gene encodes CDR1 SGHAT and CDR2 FQDESV (reference sequence).

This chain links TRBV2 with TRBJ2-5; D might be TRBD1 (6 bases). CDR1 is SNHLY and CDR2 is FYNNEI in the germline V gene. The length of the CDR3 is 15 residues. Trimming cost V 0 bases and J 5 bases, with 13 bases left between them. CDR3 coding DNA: TGTGCCAGCAGTGAAGCGATGGGCAGGGGTGAGACCCAGTACTTC. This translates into CASSEAMGRGETQYF.

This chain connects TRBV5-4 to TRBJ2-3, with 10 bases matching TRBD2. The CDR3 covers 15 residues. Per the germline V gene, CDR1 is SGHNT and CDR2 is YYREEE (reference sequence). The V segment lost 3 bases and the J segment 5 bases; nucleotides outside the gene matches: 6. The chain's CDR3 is CASSSKREGQDTQYF. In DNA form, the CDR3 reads TGTGCCAGCAGCTCAAAGCGGGAGGGCCAAGATACGCAGTATTTT.

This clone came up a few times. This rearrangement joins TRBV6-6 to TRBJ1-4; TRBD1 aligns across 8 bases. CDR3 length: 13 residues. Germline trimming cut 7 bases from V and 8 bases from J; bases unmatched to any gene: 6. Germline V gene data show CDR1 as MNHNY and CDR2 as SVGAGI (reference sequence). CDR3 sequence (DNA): TGTGCCAGCAAAAAGGACAGGGTAGAAAAACTGTTTTTT. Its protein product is CASKKDRVEKLFF.

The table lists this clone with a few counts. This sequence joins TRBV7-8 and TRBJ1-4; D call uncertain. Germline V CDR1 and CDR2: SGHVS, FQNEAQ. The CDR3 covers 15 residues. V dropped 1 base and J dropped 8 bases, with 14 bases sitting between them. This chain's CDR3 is CASSLGVGWEEKLFF. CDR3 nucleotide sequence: TGTGCCAGCAGCTTAGGAGTCGGTTGGGAGGAAAAACTGTTTTTT.

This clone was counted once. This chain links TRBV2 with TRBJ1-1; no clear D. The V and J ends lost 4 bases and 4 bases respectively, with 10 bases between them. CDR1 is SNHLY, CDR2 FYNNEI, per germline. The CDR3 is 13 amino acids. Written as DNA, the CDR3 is TGTGCCAGCAGTGTATCAGGTCTCACTGAAGCTTTCTTT. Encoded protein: CASSVSGLTEAFF.

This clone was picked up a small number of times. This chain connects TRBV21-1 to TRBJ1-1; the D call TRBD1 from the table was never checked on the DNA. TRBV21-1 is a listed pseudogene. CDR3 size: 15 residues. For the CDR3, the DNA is TGTGCCAGCAACCTCGGGCCAGGGATGAACACTGAAGCTTTCTTT. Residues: CASNLGPGMNTEAFF.

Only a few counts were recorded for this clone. CDR3 nucleotides: TGTGCCAGCAGCTTAGAGGGGCTAGCGGGGTTCAGCTCCTACAATGAGCAGTTCTTC. Amino acid sequence: CASSLEGLAGFSSYNEQFF. The chain carries TRBV7-3 and TRBJ2-1, with 9 bases identical to TRBD2. The CDR3 has 19 amino acids. J was trimmed by 0 bases and V by 2 bases; bases with no gene match: 11. Germline values: CDR1 SGHTA, CDR2 FQGTGA.

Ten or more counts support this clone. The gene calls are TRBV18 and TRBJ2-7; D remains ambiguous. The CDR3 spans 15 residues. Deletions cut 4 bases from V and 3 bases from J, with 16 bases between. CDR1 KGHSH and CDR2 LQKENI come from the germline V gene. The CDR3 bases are TGTGCCAGCTCACTACAATCGGGTAGTGACTACGAGCAGTACTTC. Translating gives CASSLQSGSDYEQYF.

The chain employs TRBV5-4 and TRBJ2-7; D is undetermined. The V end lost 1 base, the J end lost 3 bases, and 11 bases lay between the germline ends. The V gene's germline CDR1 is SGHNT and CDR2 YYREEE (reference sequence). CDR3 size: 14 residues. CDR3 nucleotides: TGTGCCAGCAGCTTGATGGTTGACAACTACGAGCAGTACTTC. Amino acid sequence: CASSLMVDNYEQYF.

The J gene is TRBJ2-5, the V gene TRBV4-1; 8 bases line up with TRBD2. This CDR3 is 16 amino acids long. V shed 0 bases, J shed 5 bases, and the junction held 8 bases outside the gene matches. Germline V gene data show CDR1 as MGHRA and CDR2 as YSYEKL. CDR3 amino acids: CASSQDGGGFRETQYF. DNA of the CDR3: TGCGCCAGCAGCCAAGACGGGGGGGGATTCCGGGAGACCCAGTACTTC.

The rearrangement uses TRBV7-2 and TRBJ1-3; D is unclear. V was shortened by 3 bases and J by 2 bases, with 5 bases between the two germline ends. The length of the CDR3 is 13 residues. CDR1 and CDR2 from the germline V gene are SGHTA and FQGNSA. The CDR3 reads CASSFSTGNTIYF. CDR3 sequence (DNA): TGTGCCAGCAGCTTTTCTACTGGAAACACCATATATTTT.

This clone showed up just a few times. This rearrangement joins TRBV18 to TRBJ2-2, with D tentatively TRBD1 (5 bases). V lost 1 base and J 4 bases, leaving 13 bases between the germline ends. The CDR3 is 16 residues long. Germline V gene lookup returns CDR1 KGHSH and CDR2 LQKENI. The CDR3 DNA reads TGTGCCAGCTCACCACGGCCCCAGGGTGGCACCGGGGAGCTGTTTTTT. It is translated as CASSPRPQGGTGELFF.

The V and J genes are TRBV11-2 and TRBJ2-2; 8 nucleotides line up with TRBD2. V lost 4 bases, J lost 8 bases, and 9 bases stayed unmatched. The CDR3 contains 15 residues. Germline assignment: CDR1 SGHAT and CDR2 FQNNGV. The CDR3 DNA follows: TGTGCCAGCAGCTCATGGACTAGCCCCGGTGGGGAGCTGTTTTTT. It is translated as CASSSWTSPGGELFF.